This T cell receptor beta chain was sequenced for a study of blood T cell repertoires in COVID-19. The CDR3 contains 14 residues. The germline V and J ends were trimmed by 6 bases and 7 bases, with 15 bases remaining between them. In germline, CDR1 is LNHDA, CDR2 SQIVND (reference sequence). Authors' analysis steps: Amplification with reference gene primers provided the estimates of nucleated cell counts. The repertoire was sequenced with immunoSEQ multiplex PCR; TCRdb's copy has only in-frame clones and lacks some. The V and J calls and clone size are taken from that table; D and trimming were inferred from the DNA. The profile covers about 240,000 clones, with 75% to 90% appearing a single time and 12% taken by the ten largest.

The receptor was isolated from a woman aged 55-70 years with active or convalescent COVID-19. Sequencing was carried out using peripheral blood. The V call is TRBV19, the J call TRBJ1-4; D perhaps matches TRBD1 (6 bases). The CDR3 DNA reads TGTGCCAGTAGGCGACAGGCCACGGGTGAAAAACTGTTTTTT. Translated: CASRRQATGEKLFF.